The 9 T cell receptor beta chains reported below all come from one sample, sequenced in a study of blood T cell repertoires in COVID-19. This table comes from immunoSEQ multiplex PCR, and its TCRdb copy is limited to in-frame clones, with some not included. Of about 140,000 clones in the sample, more than 65% are singletons; the top ten hold 3.5% to 4.5%. Material for sequencing was peripheral blood. These receptors were taken from a woman aged 55-70 years with acute or convalescent COVID-19.

For the CDR3, the DNA is TGTGCCAGCAGAGACGCCGGGAGGGGCCCTGGAAACACCATATATTTT. Amino acids: CASRDAGRGPGNTIYF. The gene calls are TRBV3-1 (or the pseudogene TRBV3-2) and TRBJ1-3, with a weak D call TRBD1 (5 bases). Germline loops: CDR1 LGHDT, CDR2 YNNKEL (reference sequence). CDR3 size: 16 residues. With 6 bases removed from V and 2 bases from J, the gap between germline ends came to 17 bases.

V and J are TRBV7-3 and TRBJ1-1; D is unresolved. Between the trimmed V and J ends, which lost 1 base and 1 base, there was a span of 10 bases. CDR1 SGHTA and CDR2 FQGTGA come from the germline V gene. This CDR3 has 15 residues. The CDR3 DNA reads TGTGCCAGCAGCTTAAGGGCAGTCTCGAACACTGAAGCTTTCTTT. It translates to CASSLRAVSNTEAFF.

This clone came up once. The V gene is TRBV6-4, the J gene TRBJ2-1; 9 bases match TRBD1. Per germline, CDR1 MRHNA and CDR2 SNTAGT. This CDR3 spans 16 amino acids. V gave up 4 bases and J gave up 5 bases; unmatched junction bases: 9. The DNA for the CDR3 is TGTGCCAGCAGTGTCAATCCGGGACAGGGAAACAATGAGCAGTTCTTC. The encoded protein is CASSVNPGQGNNEQFF.

The count of this clone is one. The chain has TRBV12-3 or TRBV12-4 and TRBJ1-2; perhaps TRBD1 as D (6 bases). Trimming removed 5 bases at V and 4 bases at J, with 11 bases between. The CDR3 consists of 13 residues. As DNA, the CDR3 is TGTGCCAGCAGTCTCGGGACATTCTATGGCTACACCTTC. Its translation is CASSLGTFYGYTF.

V usage is TRBV11-3 and J usage is TRBJ1-1, with 9 bases fitting TRBD1. Unmatched junction bases numbered 7, after V lost 5 bases and J lost 6 bases. Germline CDR1 SGHNT, CDR2 YENEEA. The CDR3 extends over 14 amino acids. In DNA, the CDR3 is TGTGCCAGCAGCGACCGGGACAGGGATCCTGAAGCTTTCTTT. It is translated as CASSDRDRDPEAFF. The full variable domain, in which reference TRBV11-3 and TRBJ1-1 provide the parts outside the CDR3, is EAGVVQSPRYKIIEKKQPVAFWCNPISGHNTLYWYLQNLGQGPELLIRYENEEAVDDSQLPKDRFSAERLKGVDSTLKIQPAELGDSAVYLCASSDRDRDPEAFFGQGTRLTVV.

The chain couples TRBV27 to TRBJ1-4; D perhaps matches TRBD1 (6 bases). Germline V gene lookup returns CDR1 MNHEY and CDR2 SMNVEV (reference sequence). This CDR3 comprises 14 residues. The ends were cut back, 3 bases at V and 7 bases at J, with 12 bases in the middle. The CDR3 is CASSFGTRGEKLFF. The CDR3 DNA reads as TGTGCCAGCAGTTTCGGGACACGGGGTGAAAAACTGTTTTTT.

This chain connects TRBV27 to TRBJ2-1; 10 nucleotides line up with TRBD2. This CDR3 has 13 amino acids. Germline CDR1 MNHEY, CDR2 SMNVEV (reference sequence). V lost 4 bases to trimming and J lost 7 bases; unmatched junction nucleotides: 1. CDR3 sequence reads: CASSSGLANEQFF. CDR3 coding DNA: TGTGCCAGCAGTTCGGGACTAGCGAATGAGCAGTTCTTC.

The gene calls are TRBV28 and TRBJ2-3; TRBD2 might be the D (6 bases). Trimming took 7 bases from V and 4 from J, leaving 24 bases between them. This CDR3 is 17 amino acids long. The germline CDR1 and CDR2 sequences are MDHEN and SYDVKM. The CDR3 nucleotides are TGTGCCAGCACCCGCCGGGCGGGATTGAGGGGCTCAGATACGCAGTATTTT. Its protein product is CASTRRAGLRGSDTQYF.

The rearrangement joins TRBV3-1 (or the pseudogene TRBV3-2) to TRBJ1-2; D remains ambiguous. Germline V gives CDR1 LGHDT, CDR2 YNNKEL (reference sequence). V lost 1 base, J lost 1 base, and 7 bases lay in between. CDR3 size: 14 residues. This CDR3 reads CASSQVAGNYGYTF. The CDR3, as DNA: TGTGCCAGCAGCCAAGTGGCGGGTAACTATGGCTACACCTTC.